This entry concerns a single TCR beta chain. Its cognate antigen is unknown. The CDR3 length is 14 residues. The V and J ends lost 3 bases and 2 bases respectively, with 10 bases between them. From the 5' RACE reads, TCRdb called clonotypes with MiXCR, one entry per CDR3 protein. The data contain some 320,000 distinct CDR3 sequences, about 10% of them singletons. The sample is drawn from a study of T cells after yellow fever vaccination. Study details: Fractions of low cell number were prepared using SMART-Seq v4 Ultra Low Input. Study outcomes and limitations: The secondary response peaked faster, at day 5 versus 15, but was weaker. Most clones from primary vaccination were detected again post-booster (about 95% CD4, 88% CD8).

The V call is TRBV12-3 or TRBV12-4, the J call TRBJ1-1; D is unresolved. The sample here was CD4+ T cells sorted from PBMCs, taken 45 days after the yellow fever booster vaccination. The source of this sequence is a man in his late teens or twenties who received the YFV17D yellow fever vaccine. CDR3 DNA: TGTGCCAGCAGTTTTACCAGTCGAAACACTGAAGCTTTCTTT. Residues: CASSFTSRNTEAFF.